This T cell receptor (beta chain) was captured by sequencing in a study of blood T cells in healthy people across ages. A sample-barcoded 5' primer and a J-beta primer mix were used in a second PCR of about 7 to 12 cycles. TCRdb passed the 5' RACE reads through MiXCR, listing each CDR3 protein once. The table has more than 1,000,000 distinct CDR3 sequences, 20% to 25% seen once. The sample was also reused in another study, on T cells of mothers and their children. This second report adds: Samples were obtained from a few healthy Caucasian mothers and their six children. Related mother-child pairs shared slightly more overlap than unrelated pairs, but the difference was non-significant.

Input material: blood. The TCR originated in a girl aged 2 to 9 in good health.

CDR3 residues: CSASPWRPSTDTQYF. The DNA for the CDR3 is TGCAGTGCTTCCCCTTGGCGGCCAAGCACAGATACGCAGTATTTT. The chain uses TRBV20-1 and TRBJ2-3, with D hard to call. Trimming removed 5 bases from V and 0 bases from J, with 15 bases in between. CDR1 is DFQATT, CDR2 SNEGSKA, per germline (reference sequence). This CDR3 contains 15 residues.